The sequence of this T cell receptor (beta chain) was determined in a study of radiotherapy plus CTLA-4 blockade in lung cancer. Study background: In around 17% of patients, objective responses were seen; 25% to 40% had disease control.

Produced via immunoSEQ multiplex PCR; TCRdb's table is partial and in-frame only. Of tens of thousands of clones listed, 78% were seen once; the top ten hold 4%. Germline CDR1 reads SGHAT; CDR2 reads FQNNGV. Trimming removed 1 base from V and 13 bases from J; junction bases left unmatched: 10. The CDR3 sequence is 15 residues long. This clone has a handful of counts. The same CDR3 arises from other DNA sequences in this sample as well. This TCR came from a human donor with non-small cell lung cancer who had a partial response to radiotherapy plus ipilimumab. Some clones in this sample may be carry-over from other donors' samples. The rearrangement joins TRBV11-2 to TRBJ1-6; 7 nucleotides align to TRBD1. The material was peripheral blood, obtained from a patient treated with radiotherapy plus ipilimumab. The CDR3 DNA is TGTGCCAGCAGCTTAGGACAGGGCGGGAACTCCCCCCTCCACTTT. It encodes CASSLGQGGNSPLHF. The full variable domain, completed using reference TRBV11-2 and TRBJ1-6, is EAGVAQSPRYKIIEKRQSVAFWCNPISGHATLYWYQQILGQGPKLLIQFQNNGVVDDSQLPKDRFSAERLKGVDSTLKIQPAKLEDSAVYLCASSLGQGGNSPLHFGNGTRLTVT.